This T cell receptor (beta chain) comes out of a study of T cells expressing NK-cell markers. TCRdb re-called the 5' RACE reads and gives one entry per CDR3 protein, without DNA. Recorded here are 150,000 to 200,000 distinct CDR3 sequences; the top ten clones represent 20%. The germline V gene encodes CDR1 SGHVS and CDR2 FQNEAQ. This CDR3 has 14 residues. The sample comprised blood T cells: a sorted CD56 or NKG2C T cell subset, CD4+ or CD8+ T cells, or bulk PBMC T cells (not recorded which). The rearrangement uses TRBV7-8 and TRBJ2-7; with no DNA, the TCRdb D assignment of TRBD1 cannot be verified. This clonotype was sampled from a man aged 18-69 years in good health. CDR3 sequence reads: CASSVGDGTYEQYF. Looking up the rest from reference TRBV7-8 and TRBJ2-7 gives the full variable domain: GAGVSQSPRYKVAKRGQDVALRCDPISGHVSLFWYQQALGQGPEFLTYFQNEAQLDKSGLPSDRFFAERPEGSVSTLKIQRTQQEDSAVYLCASSVGDGTYEQYFGPGTRLTVT.